This T cell receptor (beta chain) was identified in a study of T-cell reconstitution after alpha-beta-depleted transplantation in children. After removal of 2 bases from V and 2 bases from J, the junction contained 2 bases not matched to a gene. This CDR3 comprises 14 residues. CDR1 is MNHEY and CDR2 is SVGEGT in the germline V gene. This clonotype was observed at least ten times. The antigen remains undetermined. For TCRbeta, the library was prepared with unique molecular identifiers. One entry per CDR3 protein, called by TCRdb with MiXCR from the PCR reads. Of about 980,000 distinct CDR3 sequences detected, roughly 31% appear once; the ten largest clones hold over 25%. Study outcomes and limitations: By about two months after transplant, alpha-beta T cells reportedly arose from several hundred graft clones that had expanded.

This sample comprised PBMCs, mostly from graft donor cells, obtained 360 days after TCRalphabeta/CD19-depleted stem cell transplant. The sequence came from a boy less than two years old who had a stem cell transplant for SCID, so the T cells may come from the graft donor. This chain links TRBV6-2 or TRBV6-3 with TRBJ2-7; 8 bases map to TRBD2. The CDR3 DNA is TGTGCCAGCAGTTACGTGCGGGGGGCCTACGAGCAGTACTTC. This translates into CASSYVRGAYEQYF.